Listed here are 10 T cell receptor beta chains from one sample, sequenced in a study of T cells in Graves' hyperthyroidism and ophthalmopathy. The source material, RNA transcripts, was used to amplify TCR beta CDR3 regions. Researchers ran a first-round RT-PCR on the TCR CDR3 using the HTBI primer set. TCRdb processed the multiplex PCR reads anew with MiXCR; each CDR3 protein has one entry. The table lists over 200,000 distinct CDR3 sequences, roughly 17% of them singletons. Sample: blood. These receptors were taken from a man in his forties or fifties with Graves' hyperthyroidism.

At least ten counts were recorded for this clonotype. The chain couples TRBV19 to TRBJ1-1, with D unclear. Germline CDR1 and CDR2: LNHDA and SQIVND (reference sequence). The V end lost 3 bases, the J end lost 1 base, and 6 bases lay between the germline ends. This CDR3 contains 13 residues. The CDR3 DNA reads TGTGCCAGTAGTATTGACACGAACACTGAAGCTTTCTTT. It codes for CASSIDTNTEAFF. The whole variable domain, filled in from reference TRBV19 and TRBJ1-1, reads DGGITQSPKYLFRKEGQNVTLSCEQNLNHDAMYWYRQDPGQGLRLIYYSQIVNDFQKGDIAEGYSVSREKKESFPLTVTSAQKNPTAFYLCASSIDTNTEAFFGQGTRLTVV.

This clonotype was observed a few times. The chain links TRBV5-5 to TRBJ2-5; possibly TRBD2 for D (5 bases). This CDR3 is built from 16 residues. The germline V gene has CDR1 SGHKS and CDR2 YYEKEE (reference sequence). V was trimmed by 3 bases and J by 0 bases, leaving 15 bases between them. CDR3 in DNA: TGTGCCAGCAGCTCGGGATTGATATGGAACCAAGAGACCCAGTACTTC. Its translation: CASSSGLIWNQETQYF.

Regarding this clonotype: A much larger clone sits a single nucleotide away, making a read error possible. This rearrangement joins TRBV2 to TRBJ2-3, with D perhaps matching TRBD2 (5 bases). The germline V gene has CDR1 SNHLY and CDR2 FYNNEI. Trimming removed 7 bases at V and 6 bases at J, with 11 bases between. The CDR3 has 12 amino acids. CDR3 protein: CASMVGADTQYF. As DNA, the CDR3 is TGTGCCAGCATGGTGGGAGCGGATACGCAGTATTTT.

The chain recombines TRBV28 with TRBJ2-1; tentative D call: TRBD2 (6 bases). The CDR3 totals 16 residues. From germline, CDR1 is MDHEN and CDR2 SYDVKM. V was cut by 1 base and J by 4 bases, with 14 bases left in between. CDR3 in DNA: TGTGCCAGCAGTTTATCCGAGGCAGGGAGGTACAATGAGCAGTTCTTC. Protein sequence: CASSLSEAGRYNEQFF.

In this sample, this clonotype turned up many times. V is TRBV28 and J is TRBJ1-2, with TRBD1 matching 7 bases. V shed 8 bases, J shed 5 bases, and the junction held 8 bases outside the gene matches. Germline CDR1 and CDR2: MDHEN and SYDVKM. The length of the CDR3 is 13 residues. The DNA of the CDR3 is TGTGCCAGCCGGGACAGCGGGGGTTATGGCTACACCTTC. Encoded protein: CASRDSGGYGYTF.

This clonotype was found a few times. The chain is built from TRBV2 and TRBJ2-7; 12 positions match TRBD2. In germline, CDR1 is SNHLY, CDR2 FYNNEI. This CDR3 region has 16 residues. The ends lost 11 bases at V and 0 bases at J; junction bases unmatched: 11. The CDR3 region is CAATGLAGGPSYEQYF. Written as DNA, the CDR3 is TGTGCCGCCACGGGGCTAGCGGGAGGGCCCTCCTACGAGCAGTACTTC.

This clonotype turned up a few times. Here the CDR3 DNA reads TGTGCCAGCAGCTTAGTAGGCAGGGGAAGGGATCAGCCCCAGCATTTT. Translating gives CASSLVGRGRDQPQHF. The genes are TRBV7-8 and TRBJ1-5, with D perhaps matching TRBD1 (6 bases). The CDR3 is 16 residues long. V was cut by 1 base and J by 5 bases, with 15 bases left in between. The germline gives CDR1 SGHVS, CDR2 FQNEAQ.

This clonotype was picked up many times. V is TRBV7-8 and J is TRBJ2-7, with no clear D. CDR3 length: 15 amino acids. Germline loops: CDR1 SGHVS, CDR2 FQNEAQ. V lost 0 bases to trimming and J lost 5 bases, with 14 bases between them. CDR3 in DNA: TGTGCCAGCAGCTTAGCGTCGCTAGTAGGTCACGAGCAGTACTTC. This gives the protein CASSLASLVGHEQYF.

CDR3 residues: CASSLEGSGSFYEQYF. DNA of the CDR3: TGTGCCAGCAGCTTAGAAGGGTCGGGGTCCTTCTACGAGCAGTACTTC. The chain uses TRBV11-3 and TRBJ2-7, with D maybe TRBD2 (5 bases). Germline V lookup: CDR1 SGHNT, CDR2 YENEEA. The CDR3 extends over 16 amino acids. V was pared by 0 bases and J by 3 bases, with 15 bases between. Combining the CDR3 with reference TRBV11-3 and TRBJ2-7 gives the whole variable domain EAGVVQSPRYKIIEKKQPVAFWCNPISGHNTLYWYLQNLGQGPELLIRYENEEAVDDSQLPKDRFSAERLKGVDSTLKIQPAELGDSAVYLCASSLEGSGSFYEQYFGPGTRLTVT.

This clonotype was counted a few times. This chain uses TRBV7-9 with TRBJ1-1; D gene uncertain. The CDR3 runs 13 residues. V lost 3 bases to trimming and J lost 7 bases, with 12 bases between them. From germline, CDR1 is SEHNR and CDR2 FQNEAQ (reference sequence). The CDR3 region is CASSFSWEDEAFF. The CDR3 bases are TGTGCCAGCAGCTTCTCGTGGGAGGATGAAGCTTTCTTT.